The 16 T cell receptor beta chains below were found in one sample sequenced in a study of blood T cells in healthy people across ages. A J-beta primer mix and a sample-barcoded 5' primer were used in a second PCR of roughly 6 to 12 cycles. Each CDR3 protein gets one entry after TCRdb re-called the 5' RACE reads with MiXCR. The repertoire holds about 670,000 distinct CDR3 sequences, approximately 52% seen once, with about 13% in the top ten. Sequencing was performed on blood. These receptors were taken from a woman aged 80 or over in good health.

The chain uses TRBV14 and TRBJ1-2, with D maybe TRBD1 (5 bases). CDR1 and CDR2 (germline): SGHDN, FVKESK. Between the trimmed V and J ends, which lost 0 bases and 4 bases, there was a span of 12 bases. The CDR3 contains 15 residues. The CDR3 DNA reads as TGTGCCAGCAGCCAAGAGCCAGGGAAGGCCTATGGCTACACCTTC. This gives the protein CASSQEPGKAYGYTF. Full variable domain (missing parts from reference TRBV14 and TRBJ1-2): EAGVTQFPSHSVIEKGQTVTLRCDPISGHDNLYWYRRVMGKEIKFLLHFVKESKQDESGMPNNRFLAERTGGTYSTLKVQPAELEDSGVYFCASSQEPGKAYGYTFGSGTRLTVV.

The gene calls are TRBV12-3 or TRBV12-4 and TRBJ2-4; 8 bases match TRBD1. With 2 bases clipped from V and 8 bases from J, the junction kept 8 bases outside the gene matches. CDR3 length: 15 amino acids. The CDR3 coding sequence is TGTGCCAGCAGTTTAATTCAGGGGGCATGGGACATTCAGTACTTC. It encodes CASSLIQGAWDIQYF.

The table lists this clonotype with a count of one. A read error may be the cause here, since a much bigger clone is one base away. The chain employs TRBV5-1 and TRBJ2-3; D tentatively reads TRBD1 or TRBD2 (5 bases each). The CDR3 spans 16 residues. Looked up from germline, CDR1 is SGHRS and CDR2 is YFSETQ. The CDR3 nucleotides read TGCGCCAGCAGCCCTTTTCCGGGACGGAACACAGGTACGCAGTATTTT. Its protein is CASSPFPGRNTGTQYF.

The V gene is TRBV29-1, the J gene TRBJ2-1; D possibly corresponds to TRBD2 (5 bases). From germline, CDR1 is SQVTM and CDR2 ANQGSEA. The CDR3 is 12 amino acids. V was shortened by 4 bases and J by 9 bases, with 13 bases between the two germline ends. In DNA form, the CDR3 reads TGCAGCGTTGCGGGATGGACGGGTGAGCAGTTCTTC. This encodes CSVAGWTGEQFF.

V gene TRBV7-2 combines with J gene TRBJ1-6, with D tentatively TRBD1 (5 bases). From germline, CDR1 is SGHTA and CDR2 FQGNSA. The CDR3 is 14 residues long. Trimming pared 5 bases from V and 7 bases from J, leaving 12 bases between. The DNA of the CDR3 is TGTGCCAGCAGCCTCAGGGTCGTGAATTCACCCCTCCACTTT. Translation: CASSLRVVNSPLHF.

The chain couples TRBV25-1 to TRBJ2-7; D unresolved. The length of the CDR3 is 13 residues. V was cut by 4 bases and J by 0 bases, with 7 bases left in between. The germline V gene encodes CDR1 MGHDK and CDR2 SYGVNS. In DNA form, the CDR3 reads TGTGCCAGCAGTGGGGCGGACTCCTACGAGCAGTACTTC. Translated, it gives CASSGADSYEQYF.

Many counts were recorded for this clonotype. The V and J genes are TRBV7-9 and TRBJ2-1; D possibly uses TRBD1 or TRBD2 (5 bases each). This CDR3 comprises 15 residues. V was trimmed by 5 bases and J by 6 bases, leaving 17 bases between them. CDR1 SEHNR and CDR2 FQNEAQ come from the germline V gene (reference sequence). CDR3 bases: TGTGCCAGCAGCCCCCAACCCGGGACGATCAATGAGCAGTTCTTC. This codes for CASSPQPGTINEQFF.

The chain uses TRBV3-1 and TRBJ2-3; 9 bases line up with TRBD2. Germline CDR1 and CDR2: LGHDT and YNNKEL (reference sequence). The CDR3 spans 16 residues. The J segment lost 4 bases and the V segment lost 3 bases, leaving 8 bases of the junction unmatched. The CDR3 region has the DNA TGTGCCAGCAGCCATCACATCCAGCGGGGGGCAGATACGCAGTATTTT. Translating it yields CASSHHIQRGADTQYF.

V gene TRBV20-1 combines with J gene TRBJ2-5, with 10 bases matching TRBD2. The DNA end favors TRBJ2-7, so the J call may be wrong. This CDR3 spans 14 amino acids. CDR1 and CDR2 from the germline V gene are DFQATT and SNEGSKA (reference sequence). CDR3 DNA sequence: TGCAGTGCTAGACCGGGACTAGCGACCGCCGAGCAGTACTTC. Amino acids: CSARPGLATAEQYF.

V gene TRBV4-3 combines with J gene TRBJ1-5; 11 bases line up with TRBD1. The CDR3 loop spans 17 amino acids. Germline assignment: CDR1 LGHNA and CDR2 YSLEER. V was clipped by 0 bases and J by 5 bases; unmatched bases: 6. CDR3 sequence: CASSQEAGQGAYQPQHF. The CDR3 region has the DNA TGCGCCAGCAGCCAAGAGGCAGGACAGGGGGCGTATCAGCCCCAGCATTTT.

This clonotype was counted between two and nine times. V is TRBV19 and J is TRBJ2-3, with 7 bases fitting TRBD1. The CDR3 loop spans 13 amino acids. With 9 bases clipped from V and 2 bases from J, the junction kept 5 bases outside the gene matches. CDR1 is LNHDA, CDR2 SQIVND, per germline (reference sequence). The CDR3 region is CASQTGYTDTQYF. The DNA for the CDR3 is TGTGCCAGCCAGACAGGGTACACAGATACGCAGTATTTT.

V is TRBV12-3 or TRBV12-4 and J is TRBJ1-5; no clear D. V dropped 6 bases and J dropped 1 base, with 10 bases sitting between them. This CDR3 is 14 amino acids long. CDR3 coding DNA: TGTGCCAGCAGCCGTGGACCGAGCAATCAGCCCCAGCATTTT. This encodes CASSRGPSNQPQHF.

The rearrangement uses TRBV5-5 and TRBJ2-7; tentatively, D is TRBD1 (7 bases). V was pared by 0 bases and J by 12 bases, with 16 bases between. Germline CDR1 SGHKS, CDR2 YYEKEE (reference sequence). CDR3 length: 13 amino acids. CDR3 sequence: CASSLEWQGGLYF. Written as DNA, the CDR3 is TGTGCCAGCAGCTTGGAGTGGCAGGGGGGCTTGTACTTC. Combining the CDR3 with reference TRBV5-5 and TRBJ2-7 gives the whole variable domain DAGVTQSPTHLIKTRGQQVTLRCSPISGHKSVSWYQQVLGQGPQFIFQYYEKEERGRGNFPDRFSARQFPNYSSELNVNALLLGDSALYLCASSLEWQGGLYFGPGTRLTVT.

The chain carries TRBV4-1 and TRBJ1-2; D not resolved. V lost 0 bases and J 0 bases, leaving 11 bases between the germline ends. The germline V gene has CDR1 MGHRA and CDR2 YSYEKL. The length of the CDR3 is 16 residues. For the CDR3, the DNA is TGCGCCAGCAGCCAAGATTCCCGGACGGCTAACTATGGCTACACCTTC. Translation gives CASSQDSRTANYGYTF.

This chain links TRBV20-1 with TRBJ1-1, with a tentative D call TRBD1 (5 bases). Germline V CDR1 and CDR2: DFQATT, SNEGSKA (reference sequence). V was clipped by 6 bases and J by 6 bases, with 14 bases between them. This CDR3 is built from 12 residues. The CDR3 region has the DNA TGCAGTGCGCCCGGGGCCGGGGCTGAAGCTTTCTTT. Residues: CSAPGAGAEAFF.

Written as DNA, the CDR3 is TGCAGCGTGGGGACAGGCGGGCCCACCGGGGAGCTGTTTTTT. Its protein is CSVGTGGPTGELFF. The genes are TRBV29-1 and TRBJ2-2; 8 bases line up with TRBD1. The trim removed 6 bases at V and 4 bases at J, leaving 7 bases unmatched. This CDR3 spans 14 amino acids. Germline V CDR1 and CDR2: SQVTM, ANQGSEA.